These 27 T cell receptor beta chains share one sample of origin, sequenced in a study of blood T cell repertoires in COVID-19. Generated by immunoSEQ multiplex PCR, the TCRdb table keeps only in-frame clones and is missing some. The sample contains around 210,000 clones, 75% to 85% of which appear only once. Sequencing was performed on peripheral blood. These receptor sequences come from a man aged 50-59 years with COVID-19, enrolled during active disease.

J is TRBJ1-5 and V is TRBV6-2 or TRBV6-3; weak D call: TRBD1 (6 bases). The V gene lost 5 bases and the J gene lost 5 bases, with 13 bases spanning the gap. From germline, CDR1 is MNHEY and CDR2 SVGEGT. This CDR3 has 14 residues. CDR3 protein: CASSTPGGHQPQHF. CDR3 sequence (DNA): TGTGCCAGCAGTACACCGGGGGGGCATCAGCCCCAGCATTTT.

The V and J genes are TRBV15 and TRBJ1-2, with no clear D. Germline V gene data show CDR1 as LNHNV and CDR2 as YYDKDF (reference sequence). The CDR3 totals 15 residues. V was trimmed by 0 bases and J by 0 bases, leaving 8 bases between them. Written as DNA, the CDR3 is TGTGCCACCAGCAGAGATCGAGAAGCTAACTATGGCTACACCTTC. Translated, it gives CATSRDREANYGYTF.

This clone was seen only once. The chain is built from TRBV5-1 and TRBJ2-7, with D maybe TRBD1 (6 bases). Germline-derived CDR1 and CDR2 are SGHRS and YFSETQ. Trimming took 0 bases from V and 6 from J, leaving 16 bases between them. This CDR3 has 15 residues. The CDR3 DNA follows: TGCGCCAGCAGCTTGGAATTCCAGGGGATTGGCGAGCAGTACTTC. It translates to CASSLEFQGIGEQYF. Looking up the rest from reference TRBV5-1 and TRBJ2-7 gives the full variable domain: KAGVTQTPRYLIKTRGQQVTLSCSPISGHRSVSWYQQTPGQGLQFLFEYFSETQRNKGNFPGRFSGRQFSNSRSEMNVSTLELGDSALYLCASSLEFQGIGEQYFGPGTRLTVT.

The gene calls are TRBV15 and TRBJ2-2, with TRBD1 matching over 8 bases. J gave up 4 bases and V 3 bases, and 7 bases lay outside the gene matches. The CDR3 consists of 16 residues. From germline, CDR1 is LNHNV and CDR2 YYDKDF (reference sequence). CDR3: CATSRPQGVRTGELFF. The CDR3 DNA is TGTGCCACCAGCAGGCCACAGGGGGTTCGCACCGGGGAGCTGTTTTTT. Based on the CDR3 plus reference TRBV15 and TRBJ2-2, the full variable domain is DAMVIQNPRYQVTQFGKPVTLSCSQTLNHNVMYWYQQKSSQAPKLLFHYYDKDFNNEADTPDNFQSRRPNTSFCFLDIRSPGLGDTAMYLCATSRPQGVRTGELFFGEGSRLTVL.

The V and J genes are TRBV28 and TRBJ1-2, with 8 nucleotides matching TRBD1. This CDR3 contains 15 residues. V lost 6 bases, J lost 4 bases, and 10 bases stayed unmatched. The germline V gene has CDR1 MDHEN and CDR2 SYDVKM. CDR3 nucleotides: TGTGCCAGCAGCCAGGACAGGGAATCGGTCTATGGCTACACCTTC. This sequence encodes CASSQDRESVYGYTF.

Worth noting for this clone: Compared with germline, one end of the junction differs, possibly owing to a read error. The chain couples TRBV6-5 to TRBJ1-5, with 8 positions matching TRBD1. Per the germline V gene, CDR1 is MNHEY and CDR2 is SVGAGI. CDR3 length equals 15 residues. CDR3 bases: TGTGCCAGCAGTTACGGGTCAGGGGGCAACCAGCCCCAGCATTTT. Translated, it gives CASSYGSGGNQPQHF.

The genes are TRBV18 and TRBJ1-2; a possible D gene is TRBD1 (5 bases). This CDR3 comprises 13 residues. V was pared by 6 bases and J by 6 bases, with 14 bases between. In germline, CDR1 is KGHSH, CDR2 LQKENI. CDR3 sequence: CASSAVIGDGYTF. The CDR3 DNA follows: TGTGCCAGCTCCGCCGTAATAGGGGATGGCTACACCTTC.

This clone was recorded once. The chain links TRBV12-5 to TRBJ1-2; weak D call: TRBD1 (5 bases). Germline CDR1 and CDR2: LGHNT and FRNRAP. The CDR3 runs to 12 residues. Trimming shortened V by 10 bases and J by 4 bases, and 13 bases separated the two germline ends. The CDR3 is CAIWGESYGYTF. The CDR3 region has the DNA TGTGCTATCTGGGGGGAGTCCTATGGCTACACCTTC.

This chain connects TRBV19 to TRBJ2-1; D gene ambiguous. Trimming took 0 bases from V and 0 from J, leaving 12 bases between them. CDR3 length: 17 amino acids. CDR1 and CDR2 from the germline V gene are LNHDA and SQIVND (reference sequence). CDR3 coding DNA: TGTGCCAGTAGTATAGAGAGCCTGAGGAGCTCCTACAATGAGCAGTTCTTC. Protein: CASSIESLRSSYNEQFF. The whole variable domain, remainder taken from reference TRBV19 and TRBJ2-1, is DGGITQSPKYLFRKEGQNVTLSCEQNLNHDAMYWYRQDPGQGLRLIYYSQIVNDFQKGDIAEGYSVSREKKESFPLTVTSAQKNPTAFYLCASSIESLRSSYNEQFFGPGTRLTVL.

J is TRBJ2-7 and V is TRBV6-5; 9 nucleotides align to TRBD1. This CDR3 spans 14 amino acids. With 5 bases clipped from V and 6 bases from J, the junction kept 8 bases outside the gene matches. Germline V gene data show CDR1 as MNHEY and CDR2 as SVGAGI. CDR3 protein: CASSTGQGLGEQYF. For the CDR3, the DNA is TGTGCCAGCAGTACCGGACAGGGGTTAGGCGAGCAGTACTTC.

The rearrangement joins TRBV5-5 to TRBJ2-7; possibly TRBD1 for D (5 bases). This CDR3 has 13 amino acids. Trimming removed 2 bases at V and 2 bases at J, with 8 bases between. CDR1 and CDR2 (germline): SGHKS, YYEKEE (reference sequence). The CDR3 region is CASSLTTAYEQYF. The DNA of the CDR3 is TGTGCCAGCAGCTTAACGACAGCCTACGAGCAGTACTTC.

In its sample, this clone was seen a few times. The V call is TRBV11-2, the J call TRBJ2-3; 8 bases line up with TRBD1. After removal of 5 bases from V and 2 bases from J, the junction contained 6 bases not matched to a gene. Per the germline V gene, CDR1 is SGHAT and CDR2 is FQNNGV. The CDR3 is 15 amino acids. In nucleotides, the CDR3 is TGTGCCAGCAGCCTTCAGGGGGCGATCACAGATACGCAGTATTTT. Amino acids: CASSLQGAITDTQYF.

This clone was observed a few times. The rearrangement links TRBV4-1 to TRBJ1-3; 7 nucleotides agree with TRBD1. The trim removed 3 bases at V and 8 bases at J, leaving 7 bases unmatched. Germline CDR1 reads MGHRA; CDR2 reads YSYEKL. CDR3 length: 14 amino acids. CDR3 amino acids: CASSHDRVRHTIYF. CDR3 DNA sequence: TGCGCCAGCAGCCATGACAGGGTTCGACACACCATATATTTT.

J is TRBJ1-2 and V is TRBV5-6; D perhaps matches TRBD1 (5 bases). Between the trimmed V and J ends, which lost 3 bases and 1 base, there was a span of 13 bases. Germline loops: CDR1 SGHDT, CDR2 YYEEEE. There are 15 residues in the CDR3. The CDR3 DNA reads TGTGCCAGCAGCTCGGGACTCCTGGGTAACTATGGCTACACCTTC. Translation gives CASSSGLLGNYGYTF.

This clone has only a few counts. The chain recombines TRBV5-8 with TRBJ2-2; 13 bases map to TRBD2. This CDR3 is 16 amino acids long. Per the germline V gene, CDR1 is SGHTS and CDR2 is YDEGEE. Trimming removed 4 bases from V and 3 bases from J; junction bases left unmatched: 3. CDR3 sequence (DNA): TGTGCCAGCAGCCTCGGACTAGCGGGGGACACCGGGGAGCTGTTTTTT. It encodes CASSLGLAGDTGELFF.

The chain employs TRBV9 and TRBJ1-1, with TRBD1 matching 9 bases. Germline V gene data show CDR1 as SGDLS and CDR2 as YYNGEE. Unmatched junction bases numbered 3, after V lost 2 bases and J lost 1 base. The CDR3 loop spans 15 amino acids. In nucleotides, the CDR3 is TGTGCCAGCAGCGTTGAACAGGGGGCGAACACTGAAGCTTTCTTT. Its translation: CASSVEQGANTEAFF. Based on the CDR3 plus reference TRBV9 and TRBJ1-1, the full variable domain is DSGVTQTPKHLITATGQRVTLRCSPRSGDLSVYWYQQSLDQGLQFLIQYYNGEERAKGNILERFSAQQFPDLHSELNLSSLELGDSALYFCASSVEQGANTEAFFGQGTRLTVV.

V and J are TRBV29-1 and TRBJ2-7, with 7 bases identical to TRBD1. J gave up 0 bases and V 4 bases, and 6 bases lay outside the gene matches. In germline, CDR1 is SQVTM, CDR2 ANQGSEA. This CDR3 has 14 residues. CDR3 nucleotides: TGCAGCGTTGCAGACAGGGAAAGCTCCTACGAGCAGTACTTC. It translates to CSVADRESSYEQYF.

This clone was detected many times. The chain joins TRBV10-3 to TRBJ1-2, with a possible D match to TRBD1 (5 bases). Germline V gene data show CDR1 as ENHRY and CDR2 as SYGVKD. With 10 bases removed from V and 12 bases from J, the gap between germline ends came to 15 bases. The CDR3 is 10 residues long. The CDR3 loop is CATEWGVDTF. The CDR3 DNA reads TGTGCCACCGAGTGGGGGGTCGACACCTTC.

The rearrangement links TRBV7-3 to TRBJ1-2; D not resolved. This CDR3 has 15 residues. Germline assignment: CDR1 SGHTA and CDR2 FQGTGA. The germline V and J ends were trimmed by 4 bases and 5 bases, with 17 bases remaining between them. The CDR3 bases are TGTGCCAGCAGCTCCGGACGGACTCTGCCGTATGGCTACACCTTC. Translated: CASSSGRTLPYGYTF.

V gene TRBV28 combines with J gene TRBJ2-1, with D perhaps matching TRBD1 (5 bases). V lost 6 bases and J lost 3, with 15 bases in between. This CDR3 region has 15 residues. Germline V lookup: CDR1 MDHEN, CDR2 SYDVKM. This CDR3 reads CASSFSRAYYNEQFF. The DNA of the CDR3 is TGTGCCAGCAGCTTTTCCAGGGCCTACTACAATGAGCAGTTCTTC.

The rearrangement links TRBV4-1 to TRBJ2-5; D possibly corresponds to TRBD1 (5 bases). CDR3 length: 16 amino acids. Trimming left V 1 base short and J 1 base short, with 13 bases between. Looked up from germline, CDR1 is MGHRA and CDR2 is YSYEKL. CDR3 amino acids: CASSQVLRTLQETQYF. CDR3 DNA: TGCGCCAGCAGCCAAGTCCTACGGACACTCCAAGAGACCCAGTACTTC.

Here the CDR3 reads CASSQDGRESGANVLTF. The CDR3 coding sequence is TGCGCCAGCAGCCAAGATGGGAGGGAGTCTGGGGCCAACGTCCTGACTTTC. V usage is TRBV4-1 and J usage is TRBJ2-6, with TRBD2 identical over 7 bases. Trimming took 0 bases from V and 1 from J; bases not matched to a gene: 3. In germline, CDR1 is MGHRA, CDR2 YSYEKL. CDR3 length equals 17 residues.

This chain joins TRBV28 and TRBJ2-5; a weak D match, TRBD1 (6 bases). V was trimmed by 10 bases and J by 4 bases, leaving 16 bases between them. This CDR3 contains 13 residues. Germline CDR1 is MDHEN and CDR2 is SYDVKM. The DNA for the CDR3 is TGTGCCATAATGGTACAGGGACGAGAGACCCAGTACTTC. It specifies CAIMVQGRETQYF.

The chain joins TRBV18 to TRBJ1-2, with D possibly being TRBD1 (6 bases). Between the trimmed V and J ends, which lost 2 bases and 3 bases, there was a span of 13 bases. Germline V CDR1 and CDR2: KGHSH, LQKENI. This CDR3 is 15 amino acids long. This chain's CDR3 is CASSPTGSKDYGYTF. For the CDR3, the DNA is TGTGCCAGCTCACCAACAGGGAGTAAAGACTATGGCTACACCTTC.

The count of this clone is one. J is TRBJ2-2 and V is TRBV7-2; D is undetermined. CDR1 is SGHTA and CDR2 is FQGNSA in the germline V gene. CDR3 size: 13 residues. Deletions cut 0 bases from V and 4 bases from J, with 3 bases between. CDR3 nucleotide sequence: TGTGCCAGCAGCTTAGCGCGCACCGGGGAGCTGTTTTTT. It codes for CASSLARTGELFF.

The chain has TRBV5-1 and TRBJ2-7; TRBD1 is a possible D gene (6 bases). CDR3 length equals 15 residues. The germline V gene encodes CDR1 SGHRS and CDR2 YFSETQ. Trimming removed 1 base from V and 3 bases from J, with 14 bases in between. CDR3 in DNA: TGCGCCAGCAGCTTGTGGCAGGGGTACCACTACGAGCAGTACTTC. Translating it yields CASSLWQGYHYEQYF.

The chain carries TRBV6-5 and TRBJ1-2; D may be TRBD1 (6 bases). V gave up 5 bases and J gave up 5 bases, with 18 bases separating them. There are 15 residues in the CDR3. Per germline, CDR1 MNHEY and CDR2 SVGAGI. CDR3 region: CASSRLTGTSYGYTF. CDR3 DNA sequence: TGTGCCAGCAGTAGGTTAACAGGGACATCTTATGGCTACACCTTC.